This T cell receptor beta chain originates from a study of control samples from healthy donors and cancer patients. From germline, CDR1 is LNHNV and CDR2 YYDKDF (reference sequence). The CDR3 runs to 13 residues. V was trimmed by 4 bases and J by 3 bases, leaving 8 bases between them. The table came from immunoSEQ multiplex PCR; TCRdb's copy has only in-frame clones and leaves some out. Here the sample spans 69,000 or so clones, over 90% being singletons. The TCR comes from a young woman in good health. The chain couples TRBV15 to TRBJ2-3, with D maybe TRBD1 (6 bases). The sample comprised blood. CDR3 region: CATSTQGTDTQYF. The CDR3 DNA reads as TGTGCCACCAGCACACAGGGAACAGATACGCAGTATTTT. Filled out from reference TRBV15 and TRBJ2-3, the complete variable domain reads DAMVIQNPRYQVTQFGKPVTLSCSQTLNHNVMYWYQQKSSQAPKLLFHYYDKDFNNEADTPDNFQSRRPNTSFCFLDIRSPGLGDTAMYLCATSTQGTDTQYFGPGTRLTVL.